This TCR beta chain derives from a study of blood T cell repertoires in COVID-19. Study at large: There were acute and convalescent COVID-19 samples, and they came from the United States, Italy and Spain. Nucleic acid was either cDNA or gDNA, and it came from T cells, B-cell-depleted T cells, or PBMCs.

This clone was picked up a small number of times. In the original processing: How many nucleated cells were present was estimated from reference gene primer amplification. Sequencing was performed with immunoSEQ multiplex PCR; in TCRdb, only in-frame clones are kept and a portion is missing. V, J and clone size were drawn from that table, and D and trimming were deduced from the DNA. This sample carries some 130,000 clones, roughly 76% of them seen once, and the ten largest clones take under 15%. CDR1 and CDR2 (germline): SGDLS, YYNGEE. The CDR3 consists of 14 residues. After removal of 2 bases from V and 7 bases from J, the junction contained 7 bases not matched to a gene.

The chain uses TRBV9 and TRBJ1-1, with 8 bases lining up with TRBD1. This receptor was taken from an older man with acute or convalescent COVID-19. The sample consisted of peripheral blood. CDR3 sequence: CASSVGQGALEAFF. The CDR3 DNA reads TGTGCCAGCAGCGTCGGCCAGGGGGCTCTTGAAGCTTTCTTT.